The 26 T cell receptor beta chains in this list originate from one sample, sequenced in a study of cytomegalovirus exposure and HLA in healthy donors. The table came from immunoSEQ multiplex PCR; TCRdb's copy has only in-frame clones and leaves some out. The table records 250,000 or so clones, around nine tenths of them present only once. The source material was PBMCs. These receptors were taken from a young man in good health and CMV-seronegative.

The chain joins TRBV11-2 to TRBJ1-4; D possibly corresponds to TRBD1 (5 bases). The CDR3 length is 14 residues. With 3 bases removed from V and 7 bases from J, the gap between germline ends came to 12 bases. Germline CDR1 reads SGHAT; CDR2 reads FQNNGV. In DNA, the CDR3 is TGTGCCAGCAGCTTGAGCAGGGCGAGTGAAAAACTGTTTTTT. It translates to CASSLSRASEKLFF.

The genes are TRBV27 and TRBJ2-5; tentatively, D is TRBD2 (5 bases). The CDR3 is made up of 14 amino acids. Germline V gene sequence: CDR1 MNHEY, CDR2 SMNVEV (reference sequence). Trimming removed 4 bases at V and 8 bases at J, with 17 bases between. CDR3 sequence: CASSSPGWIETQYF. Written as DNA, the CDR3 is TGTGCCAGCAGTTCTCCGGGGTGGATCGAAACCCAGTACTTC.

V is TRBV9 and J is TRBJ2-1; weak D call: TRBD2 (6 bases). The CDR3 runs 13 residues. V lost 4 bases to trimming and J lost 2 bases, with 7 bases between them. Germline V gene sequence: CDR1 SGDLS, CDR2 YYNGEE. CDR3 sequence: CASSRGTYNEQFF. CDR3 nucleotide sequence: TGTGCCAGCAGCCGCGGGACCTACAATGAGCAGTTCTTC.

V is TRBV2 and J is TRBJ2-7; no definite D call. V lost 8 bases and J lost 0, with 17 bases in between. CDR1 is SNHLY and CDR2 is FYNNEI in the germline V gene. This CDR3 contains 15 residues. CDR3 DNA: TGTGCCAGCCGAATAGACGCGGCAAGCTCCTACGAGCAGTACTTC. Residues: CASRIDAASSYEQYF.

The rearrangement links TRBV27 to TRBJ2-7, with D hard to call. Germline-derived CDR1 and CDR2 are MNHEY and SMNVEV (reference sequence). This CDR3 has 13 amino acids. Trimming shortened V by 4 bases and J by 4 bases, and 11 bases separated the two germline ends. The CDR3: CASSSHLEYEQYF. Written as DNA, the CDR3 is TGTGCCAGCAGTTCCCACTTGGAGTACGAGCAGTACTTC.

CDR3 loop: CATKGRDSFREQYF. CDR3 sequence (DNA): TGTGCCACCAAAGGCCGGGACAGTTTTCGCGAGCAGTACTTC. The rearrangement joins TRBV19 to TRBJ2-7; 7 nucleotides align to TRBD1. V shed 10 bases, J shed 6 bases, and the junction held 15 bases outside the gene matches. The CDR3 extends over 14 amino acids. The germline V gene encodes CDR1 LNHDA and CDR2 SQIVND (reference sequence).

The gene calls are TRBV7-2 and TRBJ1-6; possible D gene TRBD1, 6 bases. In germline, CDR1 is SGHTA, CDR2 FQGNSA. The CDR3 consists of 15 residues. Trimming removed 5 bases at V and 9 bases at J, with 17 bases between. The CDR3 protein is CASSRSGTQISPLHF. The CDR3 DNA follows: TGTGCCAGCAGCCGCTCTGGGACACAGATTTCACCCCTCCACTTT.

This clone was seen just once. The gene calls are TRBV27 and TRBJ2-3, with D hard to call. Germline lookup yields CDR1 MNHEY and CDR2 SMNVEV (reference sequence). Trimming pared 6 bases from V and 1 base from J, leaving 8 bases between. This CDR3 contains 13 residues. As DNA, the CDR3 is TGTGCCAGCAGCCAGGTGGGCACAGATACGCAGTATTTT. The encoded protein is CASSQVGTDTQYF.

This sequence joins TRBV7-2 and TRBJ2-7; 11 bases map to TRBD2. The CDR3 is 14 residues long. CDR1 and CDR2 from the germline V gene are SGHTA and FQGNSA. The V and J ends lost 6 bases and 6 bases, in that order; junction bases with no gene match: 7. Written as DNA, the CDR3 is TGTGCCAGCAGTCCTACTAGCGGGAGAGGCGAGCAGTACTTC. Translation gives CASSPTSGRGEQYF.

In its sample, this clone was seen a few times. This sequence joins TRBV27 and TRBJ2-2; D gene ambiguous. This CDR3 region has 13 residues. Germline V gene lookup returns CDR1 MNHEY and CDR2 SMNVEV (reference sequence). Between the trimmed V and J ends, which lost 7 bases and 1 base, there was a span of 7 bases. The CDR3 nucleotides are TGTGCCAGCACCCTCGGGAACACCGGGGAGCTGTTTTTT. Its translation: CASTLGNTGELFF.

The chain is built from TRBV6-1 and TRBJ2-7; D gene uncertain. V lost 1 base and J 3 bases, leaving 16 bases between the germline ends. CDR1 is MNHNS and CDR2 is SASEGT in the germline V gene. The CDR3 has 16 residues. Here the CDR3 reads CASSEVQAQWVYEQYF. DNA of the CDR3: TGTGCCAGCAGTGAAGTCCAGGCCCAGTGGGTCTACGAGCAGTACTTC.

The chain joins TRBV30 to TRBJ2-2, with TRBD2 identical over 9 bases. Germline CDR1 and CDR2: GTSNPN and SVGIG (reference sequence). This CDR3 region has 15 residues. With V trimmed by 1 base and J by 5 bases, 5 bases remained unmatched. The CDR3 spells CAWSGGRVSTGELFF. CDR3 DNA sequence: TGTGCCTGGAGTGGCGGGAGGGTTTCAACCGGGGAGCTGTTTTTT.

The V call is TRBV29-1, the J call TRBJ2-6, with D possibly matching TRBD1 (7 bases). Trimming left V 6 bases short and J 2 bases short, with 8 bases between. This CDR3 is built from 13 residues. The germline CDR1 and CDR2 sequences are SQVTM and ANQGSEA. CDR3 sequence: CSVRGAGANVLTF. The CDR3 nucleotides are TGCAGCGTCAGGGGGGCTGGGGCCAACGTCCTGACTTTC.

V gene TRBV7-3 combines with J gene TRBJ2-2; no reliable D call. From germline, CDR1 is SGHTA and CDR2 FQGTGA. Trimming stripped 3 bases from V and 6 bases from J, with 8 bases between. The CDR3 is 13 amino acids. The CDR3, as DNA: TGTGCCAGCAGCTTCGCGTCGGCCGGGGAGCTGTTTTTT. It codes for CASSFASAGELFF.

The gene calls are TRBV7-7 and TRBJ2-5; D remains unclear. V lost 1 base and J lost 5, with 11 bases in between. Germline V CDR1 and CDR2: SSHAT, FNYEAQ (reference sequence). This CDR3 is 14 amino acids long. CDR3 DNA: TGTGCCAGCAGCTTAGTGGGCGCGATGGAGACCCAGTACTTC. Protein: CASSLVGAMETQYF.

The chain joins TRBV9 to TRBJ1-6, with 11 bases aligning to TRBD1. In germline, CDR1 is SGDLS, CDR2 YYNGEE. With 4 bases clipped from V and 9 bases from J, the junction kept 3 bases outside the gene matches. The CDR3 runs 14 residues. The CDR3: CASSSGTGGSPLHF. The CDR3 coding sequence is TGTGCCAGCAGCTCCGGGACAGGGGGTTCACCCCTCCACTTT.

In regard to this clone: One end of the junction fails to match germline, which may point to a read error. The CDR3 loop reads CASSLAPGLAEGYGELFF. The CDR3 nucleotides are TGTGCCAGCAGCCTAGCTCCCGGACTAGCGGAGGGGTACGGGGAGCTGTTTTTT. The chain uses TRBV7-6 and TRBJ2-2; 10 bases map to TRBD2. The CDR3 covers 18 residues. Germline-derived CDR1 and CDR2 are SGHVS and FNYEAQ.

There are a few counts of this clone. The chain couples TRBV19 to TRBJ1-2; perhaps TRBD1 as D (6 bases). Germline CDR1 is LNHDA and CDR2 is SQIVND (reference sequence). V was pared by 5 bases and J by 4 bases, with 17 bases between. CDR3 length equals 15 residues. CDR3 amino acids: CASSWGPMWGYGYTF. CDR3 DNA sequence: TGTGCCAGTAGTTGGGGGCCAATGTGGGGCTATGGCTACACCTTC.

The CDR3 loop reads CASSRAGGSYNSPLHF. As DNA, the CDR3 is TGTGCCAGCAGCCGGGCAGGGGGCTCCTATAATTCACCCCTCCACTTT. The rearrangement uses TRBV5-4 and TRBJ1-6; TRBD1 aligns across 7 bases. Looked up from germline, CDR1 is SGHNT and CDR2 is YYREEE (reference sequence). The ends lost 4 bases at V and 0 bases at J; junction bases unmatched: 4. This CDR3 region has 16 residues.

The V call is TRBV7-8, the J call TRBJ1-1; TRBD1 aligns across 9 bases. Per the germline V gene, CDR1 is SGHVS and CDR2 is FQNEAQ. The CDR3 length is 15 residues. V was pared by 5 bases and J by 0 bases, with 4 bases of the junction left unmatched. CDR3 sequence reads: CASSVGTGLNTEAFF. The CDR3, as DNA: TGTGCCAGCAGCGTGGGGACAGGGTTGAACACTGAAGCTTTCTTT.

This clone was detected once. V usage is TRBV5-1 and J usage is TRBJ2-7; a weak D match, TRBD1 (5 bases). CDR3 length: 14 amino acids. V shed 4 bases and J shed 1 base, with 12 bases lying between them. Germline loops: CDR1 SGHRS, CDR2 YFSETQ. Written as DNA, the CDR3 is TGCGCCAGCAGCGTAGGGGCGGTATCCTACGAGCAGTACTTC. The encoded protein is CASSVGAVSYEQYF.

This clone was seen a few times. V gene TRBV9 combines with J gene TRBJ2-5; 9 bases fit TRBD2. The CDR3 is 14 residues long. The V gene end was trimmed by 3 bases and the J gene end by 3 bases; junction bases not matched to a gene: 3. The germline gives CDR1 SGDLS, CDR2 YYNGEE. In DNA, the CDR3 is TGTGCCAGCAGCGCCCGACTAGCGGAAGAGACCCAGTACTTC. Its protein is CASSARLAEETQYF.

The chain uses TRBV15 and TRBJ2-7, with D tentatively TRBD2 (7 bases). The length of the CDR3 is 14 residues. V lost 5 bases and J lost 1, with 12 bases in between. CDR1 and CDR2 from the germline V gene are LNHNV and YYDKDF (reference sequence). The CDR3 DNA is TGTGCCACCAGCGAAGGGGGGGAGTCCTACGAGCAGTACTTC. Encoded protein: CATSEGGESYEQYF.

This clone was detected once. The CDR3, as DNA: TGTGCCAGCAGCTCGGTGGGTGGTGCGGGGGCGTATTACGAGCAGTACTTC. It encodes CASSSVGGAGAYYEQYF. J is TRBJ2-7 and V is TRBV7-2; D is perhaps TRBD2 (7 bases). CDR1 SGHTA and CDR2 FQGNSA come from the germline V gene. Between the trimmed V and J ends, which lost 4 bases and 4 bases, there was a span of 23 bases. The CDR3 extends over 17 amino acids.

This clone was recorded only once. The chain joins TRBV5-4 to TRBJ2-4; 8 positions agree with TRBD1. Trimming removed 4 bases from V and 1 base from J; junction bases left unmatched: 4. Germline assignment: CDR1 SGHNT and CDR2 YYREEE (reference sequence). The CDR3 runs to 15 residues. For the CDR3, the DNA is TGTGCCAGCAGCCTGACAGGGGCGGCCAAAAACATTCAGTACTTC. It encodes CASSLTGAAKNIQYF.

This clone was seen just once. CDR3 bases: TGTGCCAGCAGTGGAGGGACAGACGCCTATGGCTACACCTTC. Its protein is CASSGGTDAYGYTF. This sequence joins TRBV6-4 and TRBJ1-2; 7 bases fit TRBD1. Germline CDR1 is MRHNA and CDR2 is SNTAGT. The CDR3 totals 14 residues. Losses at the gene ends were 4 bases for V and 4 bases for J; bases not matched to a gene: 6.